Listed below are T cell receptor beta chains from one sample, sequenced in a study of T-cell reconstitution after alpha-beta-depleted transplantation in children. Each CDR3 protein gets one entry after TCRdb re-called the PCR reads with MiXCR. Of approximately 97,000 distinct CDR3 sequences listed, about 6% were seen once; the top ten hold 5.5% to 7%. Sequenced here: PBMCs, mostly from graft donor cells, sampled 60 days after TCRalphabeta/CD19-depleted stem cell transplant. These TCRs come from a female patient aged 2 to 10 who had a stem cell transplant for Fanconi anemia, so the T cells may come from the graft donor. CDR3s include the opening cysteine and the closing phenylalanine or tryptophan. A D gene is named only where the DNA matches it firmly. Size is stated for part of the rows, as once, few or many counts, or as a class when the clone is expanded.

cdr3_length: 15; d_call: -; j_call: TRBJ2-1; v_call: TRBV3-1; clone_size: -; cdr3_nt: TGTGCCAGCAGCCAAGATTGGATACCCGGCAATGAGCAGTTCTTC; cdr3_aa: CASSQDWIPGNEQFF
cdr3_length: 17; d_call: -; j_call: TRBJ1-5; v_call: TRBV21-1; clone_size: many; cdr3_nt: TGTGCCAGCAGCAAAGCTCCGGGACAGGTGGGCAATCAGCCCCAGCATTTT; cdr3_aa: CASSKAPGQVGNQPQHF
cdr3_length: 13; d_call: TRBD1; j_call: TRBJ1-5; v_call: TRBV29-1; clone_size: many; cdr3_nt: TGCAGCGCCGTATCAGGGGGCGGTCAGCCCCAGCATTTT; cdr3_aa: CSAVSGGGQPQHF
cdr3_length: 15; d_call: TRBD2; j_call: TRBJ2-5; v_call: TRBV7-2; clone_size: few; cdr3_nt: TGTGCCAGCAGCTTAGTGCGGGGGGGCAGGGAGACCCAGTACTTC; cdr3_aa: CASSLVRGGRETQYF
cdr3_length: 14; d_call: TRBD1; j_call: TRBJ2-7; v_call: TRBV5-1; clone_size: -; cdr3_nt: TGCGCCAGCAGCTTCGGGACAGGGGTTTACGAGCAGTACTTC; cdr3_aa: CASSFGTGVYEQYF
cdr3_length: 14; d_call: -; j_call: TRBJ1-6; v_call: TRBV4-2; clone_size: few; cdr3_nt: TGTGCCAGCAGCCTTGAACGGGTAGATTCACCCCTCCACTTT; cdr3_aa: CASSLERVDSPLHF
cdr3_length: 12; d_call: -; j_call: TRBJ2-5; v_call: TRBV6-5; clone_size: few; cdr3_nt: TGTGCCAGCAGCACGGGGCAAGAGACCCAGTACTTC; cdr3_aa: CASSTGQETQYF
cdr3_length: 15; d_call: TRBD1; j_call: TRBJ2-7; v_call: TRBV5-6; clone_size: many; cdr3_nt: TGTGCCAGCAGCTTACTTCGACAGGGAAACGACGAGCAGTACTTC; cdr3_aa: CASSLLRQGNDEQYF
cdr3_length: 13; d_call: TRBD2; j_call: TRBJ2-1; v_call: TRBV7-3; clone_size: many; cdr3_nt: TGTGCCAGCAGCTTAGCTAGCGGCAATGAGCAGTTCTTC; cdr3_aa: CASSLASGNEQFF
cdr3_length: 16; d_call: TRBD2; j_call: TRBJ2-3; v_call: TRBV2; clone_size: many; cdr3_nt: TGTGCCAGCAGTGGCGCCACTAGCGGGAGTACAGATACGCAGTATTTT; cdr3_aa: CASSGATSGSTDTQYF
cdr3_length: 12; d_call: -; j_call: TRBJ2-7; v_call: TRBV18; clone_size: few; cdr3_nt: TGTGCCAGCTCACCACTAGGGGAAGAGCGGTACTTC; cdr3_aa: CASSPLGEERYF
cdr3_length: 14; d_call: TRBD2; j_call: TRBJ2-5; v_call: TRBV5-1; clone_size: many; cdr3_nt: TGCGCCAGCAGCTCGACTAGCGCCCAAGAGACCCAGTACTTC; cdr3_aa: CASSSTSAQETQYF
cdr3_length: 14; d_call: TRBD2; j_call: TRBJ2-1; v_call: TRBV12-3/TRBV12-4; clone_size: many; cdr3_nt: TGTGCCAGTTCTAGCGGGAGTGTGGGCAATGAGCAGTTCTTC; cdr3_aa: CASSSGSVGNEQFF
cdr3_length: 14; d_call: -; j_call: TRBJ2-3; v_call: TRBV27; clone_size: few; cdr3_nt: TGTGCCAGCACCGCCCGGGGCTCCACAGATACGCAGTATTTT; cdr3_aa: CASTARGSTDTQYF
cdr3_length: 14; d_call: TRBD1; j_call: TRBJ2-5; v_call: TRBV20-1; clone_size: many; cdr3_nt: TGCAGTGCAAACGGACAGGGAGCCCGAGAGACCCAGTACTTC; cdr3_aa: CSANGQGARETQYF
cdr3_length: 15; d_call: -; j_call: TRBJ2-7; v_call: TRBV5-4; clone_size: -; cdr3_nt: TGTGCCAGCAGCTCCCGGGACGCCAAGCGCTACGAGCAGTACTTC; cdr3_aa: CASSSRDAKRYEQYF
cdr3_length: 14; d_call: TRBD1; j_call: TRBJ2-5; v_call: TRBV10-3; clone_size: many; cdr3_nt: TGTGCCATCAGCTGGGGACAGGGAGAGGAGACCCAGTACTTC; cdr3_aa: CAISWGQGEETQYF
cdr3_length: 17; d_call: -; j_call: TRBJ2-2; v_call: TRBV7-9; clone_size: -; cdr3_nt: TGTGCCAGCAGCTTAGGCAACCCGCGGGGCACTACCGGGGAGCTGTTTTTT; cdr3_aa: CASSLGNPRGTTGELFF
cdr3_length: 15; d_call: TRBD2; j_call: TRBJ2-3; v_call: TRBV7-2; clone_size: -; cdr3_nt: TGTGCCAGCAGCCCAGTGGGGACTAGCGGAGATACGCAGTATTTT; cdr3_aa: CASSPVGTSGDTQYF
cdr3_length: 16; d_call: -; j_call: TRBJ2-7; v_call: TRBV5-1; clone_size: many; cdr3_nt: TGCGCCAGCAGCTTGGATCGTCAGGGTGCTTCCTACGAGCAGTACTTC; cdr3_aa: CASSLDRQGASYEQYF
cdr3_length: 13; d_call: TRBD2; j_call: TRBJ2-7; v_call: TRBV23-1; clone_size: -; cdr3_nt: TGCGCCAGCAGTCGACTAGCGCTATACGAGCAGTACTTC; cdr3_aa: CASSRLALYEQYF
cdr3_length: 15; d_call: -; j_call: TRBJ2-6; v_call: TRBV7-3; clone_size: -; cdr3_nt: TGTGCCAGCAGCCGCTCACACTCTGGGGCCAACGTCCTGACTTTC; cdr3_aa: CASSRSHSGANVLTF
cdr3_length: 13; d_call: -; j_call: TRBJ1-2; v_call: TRBV28; clone_size: -; cdr3_nt: TGTGCCAGCAGGGCCGGAACCTACCCCGGCTACACCTTC; cdr3_aa: CASRAGTYPGYTF
cdr3_length: 15; d_call: TRBD2; j_call: TRBJ2-2; v_call: TRBV7-9; clone_size: many; cdr3_nt: TGTGCCAGCGGATATAGCGGGATTCACCCCGGGGAGCTGTTTTTT; cdr3_aa: CASGYSGIHPGELFF
cdr3_length: 12; d_call: -; j_call: TRBJ2-1; v_call: TRBV30; clone_size: many; cdr3_nt: TGTGCCTGGAGTGTTTTTGGGTATGAGCAGTTCTTC; cdr3_aa: CAWSVFGYEQFF
cdr3_length: 13; d_call: -; j_call: TRBJ2-2; v_call: TRBV7-8; clone_size: many; cdr3_nt: TGTGCCAGCAGCTTACTAAGGACCGGGGAGCTGTTTTTT; cdr3_aa: CASSLLRTGELFF
cdr3_length: 14; d_call: -; j_call: TRBJ2-7; v_call: TRBV6-1; clone_size: many; cdr3_nt: TGTGCCAGCAGTGACAGTGCGTGGTACTACGAGCAGTACTTC; cdr3_aa: CASSDSAWYYEQYF
cdr3_length: 16; d_call: -; j_call: TRBJ1-1; v_call: TRBV5-1; clone_size: many; cdr3_nt: TGCGCCAGCAGCGACACCGCAGGGCGTATTAACACTGAAGCTTTCTTT; cdr3_aa: CASSDTAGRINTEAFF
cdr3_length: 15; d_call: TRBD1; j_call: TRBJ2-7; v_call: TRBV7-2; clone_size: -; cdr3_nt: TGTGCCAGCAGCTTAGTTCGGCCAGGGGGATACGAGCAGTACTTC; cdr3_aa: CASSLVRPGGYEQYF
cdr3_length: 15; d_call: TRBD2; j_call: TRBJ2-7; v_call: TRBV7-2; clone_size: few; cdr3_nt: TGTGCCAGCAGCTTAGGGGGGGGGAGTACCTACGAGCAGTACTTC; cdr3_aa: CASSLGGGSTYEQYF
cdr3_length: 17; d_call: TRBD2; j_call: TRBJ2-4; v_call: TRBV15; clone_size: -; cdr3_nt: TGTGCCACCAGCAGGGGACTAGCGGGAGAAGGGGGAAACATTCAGTACTTC; cdr3_aa: CATSRGLAGEGGNIQYF
cdr3_length: 11; d_call: TRBD2; j_call: TRBJ2-7; v_call: TRBV6-1; clone_size: many; cdr3_nt: TGTGCAATCGCGGGAGTGATAGAGCAGTACTTC; cdr3_aa: CAIAGVIEQYF
cdr3_length: 13; d_call: -; j_call: TRBJ2-7; v_call: TRBV14; clone_size: many; cdr3_nt: TGTGCCAGCAGCCGAGGGAGAGGATACGAGCAGTACTTC; cdr3_aa: CASSRGRGYEQYF
cdr3_length: 17; d_call: TRBD2; j_call: TRBJ2-3; v_call: TRBV5-1; clone_size: -; cdr3_nt: TGCGCCAGCAGCTCGGCCCAACCCGGGACTAGTCCAGATACGCAGTATTTT; cdr3_aa: CASSSAQPGTSPDTQYF
cdr3_length: 14; d_call: -; j_call: TRBJ1-4; v_call: TRBV29-1; clone_size: many; cdr3_nt: TGCAGCGCCGGGGCCTTTGCAACTAATGAAAAACTGTTTTTT; cdr3_aa: CSAGAFATNEKLFF
cdr3_length: 17; d_call: -; j_call: TRBJ2-3; v_call: TRBV28; clone_size: few; cdr3_nt: TGTGCCAGCAGTCCCCCCACCACGACAGGATACACAGATACGCAGTATTTT; cdr3_aa: CASSPPTTTGYTDTQYF
cdr3_length: 13; d_call: -; j_call: TRBJ2-3; v_call: TRBV11-2; clone_size: many; cdr3_nt: TGTGCCAGCAGCGCAGGGACCACAGATACGCAGTATTTT; cdr3_aa: CASSAGTTDTQYF
cdr3_length: 16; d_call: -; j_call: TRBJ2-1; v_call: TRBV5-1; clone_size: many; cdr3_nt: TGCGCCAGCAGCTTGATTTTCCGTAGCTCCTACAATGAGCAGTTCTTC; cdr3_aa: CASSLIFRSSYNEQFF
cdr3_length: 14; d_call: -; j_call: TRBJ1-1; v_call: TRBV12-3/TRBV12-4; clone_size: -; cdr3_nt: TGTGCCAGCATGCCAAATCCGGGGGGCACTGAAGCTTTCTTT; cdr3_aa: CASMPNPGGTEAFF
cdr3_length: 16; d_call: -; j_call: TRBJ1-2; v_call: TRBV10-3; clone_size: many; cdr3_nt: TGTGCCATCAGTGCCGGGACGCGCCTCGATCACTATGGCTACACCTTC; cdr3_aa: CAISAGTRLDHYGYTF
cdr3_length: 17; d_call: -; j_call: TRBJ1-5; v_call: TRBV2; clone_size: few; cdr3_nt: TGTGCCAGCAGTTTCCGGGATCCCCATAATTTTTATCAGCCCCAGCATTTT; cdr3_aa: CASSFRDPHNFYQPQHF
cdr3_length: 15; d_call: -; j_call: TRBJ2-1; v_call: TRBV3-1; clone_size: many; cdr3_nt: TGTGCCAGCAGCCATTTCCCCCAGAGGCCCAATGAGCAGTTCTTC; cdr3_aa: CASSHFPQRPNEQFF
cdr3_length: 18; d_call: -; j_call: TRBJ2-7; v_call: TRBV12-3/TRBV12-4; clone_size: many; cdr3_nt: TGTGCCAGCCCTTTTAATGTCTTAACGGGGAACGCGACCTACGAGCAGTACTTC; cdr3_aa: CASPFNVLTGNATYEQYF
cdr3_length: 15; d_call: TRBD1; j_call: TRBJ2-7; v_call: TRBV5-1; clone_size: few; cdr3_nt: TGCGCCAGCAGCCCAGGGTTGACAGGGTGGGGCGAGCAGTACTTC; cdr3_aa: CASSPGLTGWGEQYF
cdr3_length: 13; d_call: -; j_call: TRBJ1-5; v_call: TRBV7-8; clone_size: -; cdr3_nt: TGTGCCAGCAGCCGCCACTGGAATCAGCCCCAGCATTTT; cdr3_aa: CASSRHWNQPQHF
cdr3_length: 14; d_call: -; j_call: TRBJ2-3; v_call: TRBV5-6; clone_size: many; cdr3_nt: TGTGCCAGCAGCTTAAAGGGGAGCACAGATACGCAGTATTTT; cdr3_aa: CASSLKGSTDTQYF
cdr3_length: 15; d_call: TRBD2; j_call: TRBJ2-3; v_call: TRBV28; clone_size: few; cdr3_nt: TGTGCCAGCAGTTTAGGTAGCGGGATTGGAGATACGCAGTATTTT; cdr3_aa: CASSLGSGIGDTQYF
cdr3_length: 13; d_call: TRBD1; j_call: TRBJ1-2; v_call: TRBV12-3/TRBV12-4; clone_size: many; cdr3_nt: TGTGCCAGCAGCAAGGGACAGTCCTATGGCTACACCTTC; cdr3_aa: CASSKGQSYGYTF
cdr3_length: 15; d_call: TRBD1; j_call: TRBJ1-1; v_call: TRBV18; clone_size: -; cdr3_nt: TGTGCCAGCTCACCACGGGCAGGGGGTAACACTGAAGCTTTCTTT; cdr3_aa: CASSPRAGGNTEAFF
cdr3_length: 14; d_call: -; j_call: TRBJ2-2; v_call: TRBV27; clone_size: many; cdr3_nt: TGTGCCAGCAGTTCAAACAGGGCGATCGGGGAGCTGTTTTTT; cdr3_aa: CASSSNRAIGELFF
cdr3_length: 15; d_call: -; j_call: TRBJ1-2; v_call: TRBV7-9; clone_size: many; cdr3_nt: TGTGCCAACCACCACCTTGCCCGGAGATGTTATGGCTACACCTTC; cdr3_aa: CANHHLARRCYGYTF
cdr3_length: 17; d_call: TRBD1; j_call: TRBJ2-2; v_call: TRBV24-1; clone_size: many; cdr3_nt: TGTGCCACCAGTGATTCTTCCGGACAGGCGACCACCGGGGAGCTGTTTTTT; cdr3_aa: CATSDSSGQATTGELFF
cdr3_length: 16; d_call: TRBD2; j_call: TRBJ2-2; v_call: TRBV28; clone_size: -; cdr3_nt: TGTGCCAGCGGTATTACCGGGACTAGTCGTGCCGGGGAGCTGTTTTTT; cdr3_aa: CASGITGTSRAGELFF